This TCR beta chain emerged from a study of cytomegalovirus exposure and HLA in healthy donors. A remark on this clone: The antigen remains unidentified.

Broader study findings: Among TCR sequences, most were rare, though some public TCRs appeared in many donors. Cytomegalovirus status, reportedly, was diagnosed with high specificity and sensitivity by the classifier.

Germline trimming cut 5 bases from V and 5 bases from J; bases unmatched to any gene: 6. This CDR3 region has 13 residues. CDR1 MNHEY and CDR2 SVGAGI come from the germline V gene. Measured with immunoSEQ multiplex PCR; TCRdb has only the in-frame clones, and not every one. Among 200,000 to 250,000 clones listed, 70% to 90% were seen once. Sequenced: PBMCs. The clonotype comes from a woman between 18 and 30 years old in good health and CMV-seronegative. The chain carries TRBV6-5 and TRBJ2-7; 7 bases agree with TRBD1. The CDR3 nucleotides read TGTGCCAGCAGTCTAAACAGGGGCCACGAGCAGTACTTC. It codes for CASSLNRGHEQYF.